This T cell receptor (beta chain) was captured by sequencing in a study of beta chain features in type 1 diabetes. Study information: The patient and healthy donor groups were comparable for age, gender and cell yields. Findings of the study overall: Among type 1 diabetes patients, VDJ junctions had fewer insertions and more deletions.

This clone was counted a few times. What it recognizes is unknown. The sample holds other DNA sequences that translate to the same CDR3. The whole isolated RNA underwent reverse transcription, so sequencing captured expressed TCRB transcripts. Clones were read by immunoSEQ multiplex PCR, and TCRdb kept only the in-frame ones, dropping some. Of hundreds of thousands of clones listed, roughly 12% are singletons. Trimming removed 2 bases at V and 2 bases at J, with 3 bases between. Germline loops: CDR1 MDHEN, CDR2 SYDVKM. The CDR3 totals 12 residues. The clonotype originates from a man aged 18-30 years in good health. This chain links TRBV28 with TRBJ1-1; D gene uncertain. Input material: naive CD4+ T cells from blood. CDR3 bases: TGTGCCAGCAGTTTACTAAACACTGAAGCTTTCTTT. It codes for CASSLLNTEAFF. The entire variable domain, with the rest obtained from reference TRBV28 and TRBJ1-1, is as follows: DVKVTQSSRYLVKRTGEKVFLECVQDMDHENMFWYRQDPGLGLRLIYFSYDVKMKEKGDIPEGYSVSREKKERFSLILESASTNQTSMYLCASSLLNTEAFFGQGTRLTVV.